The sample holds a few counts of the clone carrying this T cell receptor beta chain. Its antigen is not identified. Stated time point: persistent/refractory GD, antithyroid drugs over 5 years with positive TRAb. Making the TCR library involved RNA that had been extracted from PBMCs. iRepertoire HTBI primers and Arm-PCR of CDR3 regions built TCR beta libraries. Via MiXCR, TCRdb re-called the multiplex PCR reads, giving one row per CDR3 protein. The profile shows almost 350,000 distinct CDR3 sequences, 15% to 20% of them singletons. These data come from a study of regulatory T cells in long-lasting Graves disease. The CDR3 totals 14 residues. V was trimmed by 6 bases and J by 2 bases, leaving 13 bases between them. Germline lookup yields CDR1 ENHRY and CDR2 SYGVKD. Points from the study as a whole: Persistent disease samples used TRBV28, TRBJ1-2 and TRBJ2-5 preferentially. A greater number of public clonotypes (more than 2,500) was shared by persistent patients than by new patients (approximately 1,000).

The specimen was peripheral blood mononuclear cells (PBMCs), collected when the disease was refractory, from a patient treated with antithyroid drugs. The rearrangement uses TRBV10-3 and TRBJ1-2, with D possibly being TRBD1 (6 bases). The TCR sequence derives from a female donor with Graves disease. The CDR3 spells CAIRRTGTNYGYTF. DNA for the CDR3: TGTGCCATCAGACGAACCGGGACAAACTATGGCTACACCTTC.